The present T cell receptor beta chain was sequenced within a study of T cells in Graves' hyperthyroidism and ophthalmopathy. This clonotype was seen more than once but under ten times. Amplified TCR beta CDR3 regions derived from RNA transcripts. Initially, a first-round RT-PCR of the TCR CDR3 employed the HTBI primer set. MiXCR was run by TCRdb on the multiplex PCR reads, yielding one entry per CDR3 protein. The sample contains 500,000 to 600,000 distinct CDR3 sequences, roughly 17% of which appear only once. Absent ophthalmopathy progression within 18 months defined stable Graves' hyperthyroidism. Diagnosis rested on symptoms, serum thyroxine and TRAb, thyroid ultrasound, and orbital computed tomography. The source of this sequence is a woman aged 18-35 years with Graves' hyperthyroidism. Sequences were obtained from blood.

CDR3 coding DNA: TGCAGCGTTGCAGGGCTAGCGGGAGATGAGCAGTTCTTC. Protein: CSVAGLAGDEQFF. V is TRBV29-1 and J is TRBJ2-1; TRBD2 aligns across 10 bases. The V gene's germline CDR1 is SQVTM and CDR2 ANQGSEA. This CDR3 is built from 13 residues. The ends lost 4 bases at V and 8 bases at J; junction bases unmatched: 5.